The 28 T cell receptor beta chains reported below all come from one sample, sequenced in a study of T cell changes during pregnancy in multiple sclerosis. Method: immunoSEQ multiplex PCR; TCRdb's copy keeps in-frame clones and lacks some. The top ten clones hold under 3% of a sample with over 60,000 clones, roughly nine tenths of them seen once. This specimen was peripheral blood, taken in the first trimester of pregnancy. These TCRs come from a female donor with multiple sclerosis, enrolled in a pregnancy study.

This chain connects TRBV30 to TRBJ2-2; D not resolved. This CDR3 region has 13 residues. V lost 3 bases to trimming and J lost 7 bases, with 12 bases between them. CDR1 is GTSNPN, CDR2 SVGIG, per germline (reference sequence). Here the CDR3 reads CAWSPLLSGELFF. DNA for the CDR3: TGTGCCTGGAGCCCTCTTCTGAGCGGGGAGCTGTTTTTT. The entire variable domain, with the rest obtained from reference TRBV30 and TRBJ2-2, is as follows: SQTIHQWPATLVQPVGSPLSLECTVEGTSNPNLYWYRQAAGRGLQLLFYSVGIGQISSEVPQNLSASRPQDRQFILSSKKLLLSDSGFYLCAWSPLLSGELFFGEGSRLTVL.

The chain combines TRBV6-6 with TRBJ1-2, with TRBD1 as a possible D gene (6 bases). Trimming took 5 bases from V and 0 from J, leaving 13 bases between them. Germline V lookup: CDR1 MNHNY, CDR2 SVGAGI (reference sequence). There are 15 residues in the CDR3. The CDR3 region has the DNA TGTGCCAGCAGTCAACAGGGTCGAGCTAACTATGGCTACACCTTC. Encoded protein: CASSQQGRANYGYTF.

J is TRBJ2-3 and V is TRBV7-2; 7 positions match TRBD2. Losses at the gene ends were 5 bases for V and 5 bases for J; bases not matched to a gene: 7. The CDR3 extends over 14 amino acids. Germline CDR1 and CDR2: SGHTA and FQGNSA. The CDR3 DNA is TGTGCCAGCAGCCCATTGGGAGGGAGAGATACGCAGTATTTT. It specifies CASSPLGGRDTQYF.

There are a few counts of this clone. The chain employs TRBV7-8 and TRBJ2-7; D not resolved. Germline lookup yields CDR1 SGHVS and CDR2 FQNEAQ. V dropped 0 bases and J dropped 6 bases, with 9 bases sitting between them. This CDR3 has 13 amino acids. The CDR3 sequence: CASSLAFRVEQYF. CDR3 DNA: TGTGCCAGCAGCTTAGCGTTTCGGGTCGAGCAGTACTTC.

The chain links TRBV14 to TRBJ2-7; 9 positions match TRBD1. Trimming removed 6 bases from V and 1 base from J; junction bases left unmatched: 7. Germline V gene lookup returns CDR1 SGHDN and CDR2 FVKESK. The CDR3 has 15 amino acids. The CDR3 DNA follows: TGTGCCAGCAGACCACAGGGGGCAAAGTCCTACGAGCAGTACTTC. Translating it yields CASRPQGAKSYEQYF.

There are a few counts of this clone. The chain links TRBV7-2 to TRBJ2-7, with D hard to call. From germline, CDR1 is SGHTA and CDR2 FQGNSA. Trimming shortened V by 1 base and J by 1 base, and 8 bases separated the two germline ends. This CDR3 is built from 14 residues. This CDR3 is CASSLDWASYEQYF. In DNA, the CDR3 is TGTGCCAGCAGCTTAGACTGGGCTTCCTACGAGCAGTACTTC. Complete variable domain (other parts from reference TRBV7-2 and TRBJ2-7): GAGVSQSPSNKVTEKGKDVELRCDPISGHTALYWYRQSLGQGLEFLIYFQGNSAPDKSGLPSDRFSAERTGGSVSTLTIQRTQQEDSAVYLCASSLDWASYEQYFGPGTRLTVT.

V gene TRBV4-2 combines with J gene TRBJ2-7, with 8 bases fitting TRBD2. The CDR3 is 16 residues long. The junction had 6 bases not matched to a gene; V was cut back by 1 base and J by 1 base. Germline V gene data show CDR1 as LGHNA and CDR2 as YNFKEQ. This chain's CDR3 is CASSQGSSGLSYEQYF. The DNA of the CDR3 is TGTGCCAGCAGCCAAGGGTCTAGCGGGTTGTCCTACGAGCAGTACTTC.

Only one count was recorded for this clone. CDR3 protein: CATLWGRGMNTEAFF. The CDR3 DNA follows: TGTGCCACCCTCTGGGGCCGCGGGATGAACACTGAAGCTTTCTTT. This sequence joins TRBV2 and TRBJ1-1, with D possibly matching TRBD1 (5 bases). V dropped 10 bases and J dropped 0 bases, with 18 bases sitting between them. The germline gives CDR1 SNHLY, CDR2 FYNNEI. The CDR3 loop spans 15 amino acids.

V is TRBV7-3 and J is TRBJ2-3; D gene ambiguous. Trimming removed 1 base at V and 0 bases at J, with 5 bases between. This CDR3 contains 14 residues. Germline CDR1 and CDR2: SGHTA and FQGTGA. In DNA form, the CDR3 reads TGTGCCAGCAGCTTAAGAGTAAGCACAGATACGCAGTATTTT. It specifies CASSLRVSTDTQYF. The full variable domain, rest sourced from reference TRBV7-3 and TRBJ2-3, is GAGVSQTPSNKVTEKGKYVELRCDPISGHTALYWYRQSLGQGPEFLIYFQGTGAADDSGLPNDRFFAVRPEGSVSTLKIQRTERGDSAVYLCASSLRVSTDTQYFGPGTRLTVL.

This clone was observed a few times. The genes are TRBV5-6 and TRBJ1-2; D might be TRBD1 (5 bases). The V end lost 5 bases, the J end lost 4 bases, and 12 bases lay between the germline ends. CDR3 length equals 13 residues. Germline V gene data show CDR1 as SGHDT and CDR2 as YYEEEE. As DNA, the CDR3 is TGTGCCAGCAGACCTCAGGGCGCCTATGGCTACACCTTC. Protein product: CASRPQGAYGYTF.

The chain combines TRBV9 with TRBJ1-1, with D unclear. CDR1 is SGDLS and CDR2 is YYNGEE in the germline V gene. The ends were cut back, 5 bases at V and 0 bases at J, with 14 bases in the middle. This CDR3 contains 15 residues. The CDR3 reads CASRPSRGMNTEAFF. The CDR3 DNA sequence: TGTGCCAGCAGGCCTTCAAGAGGCATGAACACTGAAGCTTTCTTT.

The chain employs TRBV5-1 and TRBJ2-1; TRBD1 aligns across 11 bases. J was trimmed by 1 base and V by 2 bases; bases with no gene match: 2. CDR1 SGHRS and CDR2 YFSETQ come from the germline V gene. This CDR3 comprises 16 residues. The CDR3 coding sequence is TGCGCCAGCAGCTTTGGGACAGGGGGATCCTACAATGAGCAGTTCTTC. Its translation is CASSFGTGGSYNEQFF.

CDR3 DNA: TGTGCCAGCAGTCCCGGGGCAGGGGGTGGCCACACTGAAGCTTTCTTT. Encoded protein: CASSPGAGGGHTEAFF. J is TRBJ1-1 and V is TRBV27; 7 positions match TRBD1. The length of the CDR3 is 16 residues. Germline-derived CDR1 and CDR2 are MNHEY and SMNVEV (reference sequence). The V and J ends lost 5 bases and 3 bases, in that order; junction bases with no gene match: 12.

CDR3 amino acids: CSVDSGTGGPFYGYTF. The CDR3 DNA follows: TGCAGCGTTGATAGCGGGACAGGGGGCCCGTTCTATGGCTACACCTTC. The rearrangement uses TRBV29-1 and TRBJ1-2; 12 bases agree with TRBD1. With V trimmed by 3 bases and J by 4 bases, 9 bases remained unmatched. This CDR3 has 16 amino acids. Germline V gives CDR1 SQVTM, CDR2 ANQGSEA.

The rearrangement joins TRBV5-1 to TRBJ2-1; TRBD2 aligns across 11 bases. The CDR3 spans 16 residues. V shed 4 bases, J shed 9 bases, and the junction held 12 bases outside the gene matches. Germline V gene data show CDR1 as SGHRS and CDR2 as YFSETQ. CDR3 amino acids: CASSLGLAGGSGEQFF. As DNA, the CDR3 is TGCGCCAGCAGCCTAGGTTTAGCGGGGGGGTCGGGTGAGCAGTTCTTC.

The chain employs TRBV19 and TRBJ2-1; TRBD2 matches 11 bases. Germline values: CDR1 LNHDA, CDR2 SQIVND (reference sequence). V gave up 1 base and J gave up 10 bases; unmatched junction bases: 12. The CDR3 totals 17 residues. CDR3 in amino acids: CASSIGASGGRVGEQFF. CDR3 nucleotides: TGTGCCAGTAGTATAGGGGCTAGCGGGGGGAGGGTAGGCGAGCAGTTCTTC.

CDR3 DNA: TGTGCCAGCAGCTTAGCCGGGGTTCCAGATACGCAGTATTTT. This codes for CASSLAGVPDTQYF. This chain uses TRBV11-3 with TRBJ2-3, with a weak D call TRBD2 (5 bases). The CDR3 contains 14 residues. CDR1 and CDR2 from the germline V gene are SGHNT and YENEEA. V lost 1 base and J lost 4, with 9 bases in between.

V usage is TRBV10-3 and J usage is TRBJ2-7; possible D gene TRBD2, 6 bases. From germline, CDR1 is ENHRY and CDR2 SYGVKD. This CDR3 comprises 12 residues. V was pared by 2 bases and J by 6 bases, with 8 bases between. This CDR3 is CAISEGGSEQYF. In DNA form, the CDR3 reads TGTGCCATCAGTGAGGGGGGGAGCGAGCAGTACTTC.

This clone showed up just a few times. The CDR3 sequence: CSVRGQGSNQPQHF. Here the CDR3 DNA reads TGCAGCGTTAGAGGACAGGGGAGCAATCAGCCCCAGCATTTT. V is TRBV29-1 and J is TRBJ1-5, with 9 bases fitting TRBD1. CDR1 and CDR2 (germline): SQVTM, ANQGSEA. V lost 5 bases, J lost 1 base, and 3 bases stayed unmatched. The CDR3 contains 14 residues.

The chain employs TRBV27 and TRBJ2-7; 7 positions match TRBD2. The germline gives CDR1 MNHEY, CDR2 SMNVEV (reference sequence). The J segment lost 2 bases and the V segment lost 5 bases, leaving 6 bases of the junction unmatched. The CDR3 runs 14 residues. CDR3 region: CASSPGTMTYEQYF. As DNA, the CDR3 is TGTGCCAGCAGTCCCGGGACTATGACCTACGAGCAGTACTTC.

This clone came up once. The chain joins TRBV19 to TRBJ2-7; D unresolved. Germline-derived CDR1 and CDR2 are LNHDA and SQIVND (reference sequence). The CDR3 runs to 17 residues. V was clipped by 0 bases and J by 3 bases, with 18 bases between them. The CDR3 reads CASSIEWAVLTDYEQYF. CDR3 bases: TGTGCCAGTAGTATAGAATGGGCTGTACTTACCGACTACGAGCAGTACTTC.

Of note for this clone: A read error may produce the germline difference seen at one junction end. The rearrangement links TRBV14 to TRBJ2-1, with 8 bases identical to TRBD2. Germline assignment: CDR1 SGHDN and CDR2 FVKESK. The CDR3 totals 18 residues. The CDR3 DNA is TGTGCCAGCAGCCAAGATTCGCCCACTAGCGGCTCCAACAATGAGCAGTTCTTC. Its protein product is CASSQDSPTSGSNNEQFF.

CDR3 nucleotides: TGTGCCAGCAGCCTGACAGGGGGTAACCAGCCCCAGCATTTT. Translating it yields CASSLTGGNQPQHF. The gene calls are TRBV5-6 and TRBJ1-5, with 9 positions matching TRBD1. From germline, CDR1 is SGHDT and CDR2 YYEEEE. This CDR3 contains 14 residues. The junction had 6 bases not matched to a gene; V was cut back by 4 bases and J by 7 bases.

This clone was seen a single time. The genes are TRBV6-5 and TRBJ2-3; D remains unclear. CDR1 is MNHEY, CDR2 SVGAGI, per germline. V was clipped by 4 bases and J by 4 bases, with 6 bases between them. The CDR3 covers 12 residues. The CDR3 coding sequence is TGTGCCAGCAGTTCCACTTCAGATACGCAGTATTTT. The encoded protein is CASSSTSDTQYF.

This sequence joins TRBV7-3 and TRBJ2-1; 9 nucleotides line up with TRBD2. Germline CDR1 reads SGHTA; CDR2 reads FQGTGA. This CDR3 region has 15 residues. V was clipped by 4 bases and J by 8 bases; unmatched bases: 9. The CDR3 nucleotides are TGTGCCAGCAGCTCGATGGCGGGGGGGCCCCATGAGCAGTTCTTC. This translates into CASSSMAGGPHEQFF.

The chain joins TRBV29-1 to TRBJ2-7, with a tentative D call TRBD2 (6 bases). Germline loops: CDR1 SQVTM, CDR2 ANQGSEA. CDR3 length equals 11 residues. V was trimmed by 7 bases and J by 2 bases, leaving 9 bases between them. CDR3 DNA sequence: TGCAGCGGGGGGGTGGCCTACGAGCAGTACTTC. This encodes CSGGVAYEQYF.

The chain joins TRBV30 to TRBJ2-2, with a tentative D call TRBD2 (7 bases). CDR1 GTSNPN and CDR2 SVGIG come from the germline V gene (reference sequence). V was pared by 4 bases and J by 3 bases, with 12 bases between. There are 14 residues in the CDR3. The CDR3 DNA reads as TGTGCCTGGACGCGGGGGCTTGACACCGGGGAGCTGTTTTTT. This translates into CAWTRGLDTGELFF.

The chain links TRBV19 to TRBJ1-2, with unresolved D. V was pared by 5 bases and J by 0 bases, with 7 bases between. Germline V gene lookup returns CDR1 LNHDA and CDR2 SQIVND (reference sequence). This CDR3 is 13 amino acids long. The CDR3 DNA follows: TGTGCCAGTAGTCAGGCAGCTAACTATGGCTACACCTTC. The encoded protein is CASSQAANYGYTF.